Below, one T cell receptor (beta chain) is given with its context. Replicate sorted-subset PCRs were loaded with approximately 190 ng DNA, 29,000 or so T cell genomes. Profiled with immunoSEQ multiplex PCR; TCRdb holds only in-frame clones, not every one. The sample lists about 2.4 million clones, 93% occurring once. The data stem from a study of shared clonotypes between healthy human individuals. Germline CDR1 SGHRS, CDR2 YFSETQ. The CDR3 is 15 residues long. Germline trimming cut 5 bases from V and 0 bases from J; bases unmatched to any gene: 4. This receptor was identified in a man between 18 and 35 years old in good health. Some clones in this sample may be carry-over from other donors' samples. The chain combines TRBV5-1 with TRBJ2-2; 7 bases fit TRBD2. The specimen was naive CD4+ T cells from PBMCs. Subset denoted: CD45RA+ positively selected. The DNA for the CDR3 is TGCGCCAGCAGAAGAACTAGCGCGAACACCGGGGAGCTGTTTTTT. Its protein is CASRRTSANTGELFF.